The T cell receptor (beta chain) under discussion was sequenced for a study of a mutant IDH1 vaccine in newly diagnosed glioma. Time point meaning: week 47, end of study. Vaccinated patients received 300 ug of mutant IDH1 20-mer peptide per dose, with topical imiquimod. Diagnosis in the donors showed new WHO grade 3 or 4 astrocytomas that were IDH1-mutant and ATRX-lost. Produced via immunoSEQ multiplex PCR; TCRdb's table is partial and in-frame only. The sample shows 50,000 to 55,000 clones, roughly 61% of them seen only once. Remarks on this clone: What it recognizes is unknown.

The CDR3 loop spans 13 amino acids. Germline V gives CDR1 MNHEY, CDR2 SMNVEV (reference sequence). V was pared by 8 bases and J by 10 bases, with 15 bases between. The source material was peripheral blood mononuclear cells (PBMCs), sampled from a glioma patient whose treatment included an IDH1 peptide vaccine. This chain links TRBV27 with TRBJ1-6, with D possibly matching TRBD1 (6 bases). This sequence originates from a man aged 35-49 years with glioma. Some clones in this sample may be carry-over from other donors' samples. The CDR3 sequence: CASSTGPPSPLHF. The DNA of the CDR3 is TGTGCCAGCTCGACAGGACCTCCCTCACCCCTCCACTTT.